The 25 T cell receptor beta chains in this list originate from one sample, sequenced in a study of cytomegalovirus exposure and HLA in healthy donors. Both 60 Vbeta primers and 13 Jbeta primers went into the PCR. Assay used: immunoSEQ multiplex PCR; TCRdb lists only in-frame clones, some missing. Of under 150,000 clones in the sample, roughly 8.8% are singletons; the top ten hold 5.5% to 8%. Sequencing input: PBMCs. These receptors all come from a middle-aged woman in good health and CMV-seropositive.

As concerns this clone: One junction end does not reproduce the germline sequence, and a read error may be involved. The V and J genes are TRBV7-9 and TRBJ2-3; 7 bases line up with TRBD1. The CDR3 is made up of 15 amino acids. Per germline, CDR1 SEHNR and CDR2 FQNEAQ (reference sequence). As DNA, the CDR3 is TGTGCCAGCAGCTTAGGGGACAGAAACACAGATGCGCAGTATTTT. Its protein product is CASSLGDRNTDAQYF.

A few counts support this clone. The chain is built from TRBV4-3 and TRBJ2-7, with D tentatively TRBD1 (6 bases). This CDR3 is built from 14 residues. With 1 base removed from V and 4 bases from J, the gap between germline ends came to 11 bases. Germline assignment: CDR1 LGHNA and CDR2 YSLEER. CDR3 in amino acids: CASSQAAGDYEQYF. CDR3 sequence (DNA): TGCGCCAGCAGCCAAGCGGCAGGGGATTACGAGCAGTACTTC.

A remark on this clone: The junction does not match germline at one end; this may be a read error. The chain couples TRBV6-5 to TRBJ1-4, with TRBD1 matching over 7 bases. Looked up from germline, CDR1 is MNHEY and CDR2 is SVGAGI. The CDR3 has 15 amino acids. DNA of the CDR3: TGTGCCAGCAGTTACTCTGGCAGGGGGTACGAAAGACTGTTTTTT. Translated, it gives CASSYSGRGYERLFF.

In this sample, this clone turned up a few times. The chain links TRBV29-1 to TRBJ2-7; 7 bases are a match to TRBD1. Germline CDR1 SQVTM, CDR2 ANQGSEA. The CDR3 covers 14 residues. J lost 3 bases, V lost 2 bases, and 7 bases had no gene match. CDR3 coding DNA: TGCAGCGTTGAACCTACAGGGGCCGGCTACGAGCAGTACTTC. It translates to CSVEPTGAGYEQYF.

In its sample, this clone was seen a few times. The chain uses TRBV5-1 and TRBJ2-5; 10 nucleotides agree with TRBD2. Germline V gene lookup returns CDR1 SGHRS and CDR2 YFSETQ. Trimming took 2 bases from V and 0 from J; bases not matched to a gene: 1. The CDR3 has 15 residues. CDR3 sequence: CASSLLAGNQETQYF. In DNA form, the CDR3 reads TGCGCCAGCAGCTTACTAGCGGGGAACCAAGAGACCCAGTACTTC.

In this sample, this clone turned up a few times. The genes are TRBV21-1 and TRBJ2-5; TRBD1, the table's D call, lacks a check against the DNA. TRBV21-1 is a known pseudogene. This CDR3 contains 16 residues. As DNA, the CDR3 is TGTGCCAGCAGCCGACCTCGAGGGGGACAGGGAGGGGCCCAGTACTTC. It translates to CASSRPRGGQGGAQYF.

The sample holds a few counts of this clone. V and J are TRBV7-6 and TRBJ1-3, with TRBD1 as a possible D gene (5 bases). In germline, CDR1 is SGHVS, CDR2 FNYEAQ. CDR3 length equals 17 residues. V was trimmed by 6 bases and J by 0 bases, leaving 18 bases between them. The CDR3 protein is CASSPGGDLFSGNTIYF. The DNA of the CDR3 is TGTGCCAGCAGTCCAGGAGGGGACCTTTTCTCTGGAAACACCATATATTTT.

This clone was seen a few times. At one of its ends the junction is not consistent with the germline gene, which may arise from a read error. V and J are TRBV4-1 and TRBJ2-5, with TRBD2 matching over 12 bases. The CDR3 totals 15 residues. Germline lookup yields CDR1 MGHRA and CDR2 YSYEKL. CDR3 residues: CAGSQWTSGVKTQYF. The CDR3 DNA sequence: TGCGCCGGCAGCCAGTGGACTAGCGGGGTAAAGACCCAGTACTTC.

The J gene is TRBJ1-6, the V gene TRBV11-2, with D perhaps TRBD1 (6 bases). The CDR3 length is 14 residues. The germline CDR1 and CDR2 sequences are SGHAT and FQNNGV. The V end was cut by 3 bases, the J end by 14 bases, with 17 bases between. CDR3 sequence reads: CASSFSRGREALHF. The CDR3 coding sequence is TGTGCCAGCAGCTTTTCCAGGGGCCGGGAGGCCCTCCACTTT.

V and J are TRBV6-5 and TRBJ2-3; TRBD2 is a possible D gene (6 bases). Trimming pared 5 bases from V and 0 bases from J, leaving 9 bases between. From germline, CDR1 is MNHEY and CDR2 SVGAGI. CDR3 length: 14 amino acids. The CDR3: CASSPAGSTDTQYF. CDR3 coding DNA: TGTGCCAGCAGTCCAGCGGGTAGCACAGATACGCAGTATTTT.

The chain links TRBV2 to TRBJ2-2; 7 positions match TRBD1. V gave up 7 bases and J gave up 3 bases; unmatched junction bases: 5. Germline V gene lookup returns CDR1 SNHLY and CDR2 FYNNEI. The CDR3 has 14 residues. The CDR3 is CASTDRAYTGELFF. The CDR3 DNA reads as TGTGCCAGCACCGACAGGGCTTACACCGGGGAGCTGTTTTTT.

In this sample, this clone turned up a few times. The V gene is TRBV27, the J gene TRBJ1-2; TRBD1 might be the D (5 bases). The V gene lost 3 bases and the J gene lost 8 bases, with 19 bases spanning the gap. There are 15 residues in the CDR3. Germline lookup yields CDR1 MNHEY and CDR2 SMNVEV (reference sequence). CDR3 loop: CASSFHTPPGDGYTF. The CDR3 DNA sequence: TGTGCCAGCAGTTTCCATACGCCGCCGGGGGACGGCTACACCTTC.

In DNA form, the CDR3 reads TGCAGCGTCGACAGGGGTATGTCCTACAATGAGCAGTTCTTC. Amino acid sequence: CSVDRGMSYNEQFF. The chain couples TRBV29-1 to TRBJ2-1; 8 positions agree with TRBD1. There are 14 residues in the CDR3. The ends lost 6 bases at V and 1 base at J; junction bases unmatched: 5. Looked up from germline, CDR1 is SQVTM and CDR2 is ANQGSEA.

This clone turned up a few times. J is TRBJ2-1 and V is TRBV29-1, with 9 bases fitting TRBD1. The V gene's germline CDR1 is SQVTM and CDR2 ANQGSEA. The V and J ends lost 4 bases and 8 bases, in that order; junction bases with no gene match: 6. CDR3 length: 13 residues. CDR3 in amino acids: CSVVNRGLHEQFF. The CDR3 DNA follows: TGCAGCGTTGTAAACAGGGGGCTCCATGAGCAGTTCTTC.

The chain employs TRBV19 and TRBJ1-1; TRBD1 aligns across 7 bases. This CDR3 comprises 15 residues. The trim removed 5 bases at V and 2 bases at J, leaving 8 bases unmatched. Germline V gene sequence: CDR1 LNHDA, CDR2 SQIVND (reference sequence). This chain's CDR3 is CASSSRTGGNTEAFF. The CDR3, as DNA: TGTGCCAGTAGTTCTCGGACAGGAGGTAACACTGAAGCTTTCTTT.

This clone was counted a few times. The gene calls are TRBV5-1 and TRBJ2-2, with TRBD2 identical over 10 bases. Unmatched junction bases numbered 5, after V lost 5 bases and J lost 1 base. Germline V lookup: CDR1 SGHRS, CDR2 YFSETQ. The CDR3 extends over 16 amino acids. CDR3 coding DNA: TGCGCCAGCAGGGACGGGACTAGCGAGAACACCGGGGAGCTGTTTTTT. Translation gives CASRDGTSENTGELFF. Variable domain in full (rest from reference TRBV5-1 and TRBJ2-2): KAGVTQTPRYLIKTRGQQVTLSCSPISGHRSVSWYQQTPGQGLQFLFEYFSETQRNKGNFPGRFSGRQFSNSRSEMNVSTLELGDSALYLCASRDGTSENTGELFFGEGSRLTVL.

This sequence joins TRBV6-6 and TRBJ2-6; D is possibly TRBD2 (5 bases). The CDR3 extends over 14 amino acids. CDR1 and CDR2 from the germline V gene are MNHNY and SVGAGI (reference sequence). Trimming stripped 5 bases from V and 2 bases from J, with 7 bases between. This chain's CDR3 is CASSPRAGANVLTF. Here the CDR3 DNA reads TGTGCCAGCAGTCCGAGGGCTGGGGCCAACGTCCTGACTTTC.

This clone has a handful of counts. The chain links TRBV6-5 to TRBJ1-1; TRBD1 agrees at 10 bases. Germline V lookup: CDR1 MNHEY, CDR2 SVGAGI. V dropped 5 bases and J dropped 5; count of bases not matched to a gene: 5. The length of the CDR3 is 14 residues. The CDR3 nucleotides are TGTGCCAGCAGTCGACAGGGGGCAGGTACTGAAGCTTTCTTT. Its translation is CASSRQGAGTEAFF.

Details on this clone: Since no conserved phenylalanine or tryptophan closes the CDR3, a read error is the likely cause. Because the CDR3's place on the DNA is in doubt, the DNA is left out and the CDR3 is given as listed by TCRdb. The rearrangement links TRBV5-1 to TRBJ2-6; the listed D gene, TRBD1, was not tested against the DNA. CDR1 is SGHRS and CDR2 is YFSETQ in the germline V gene. The CDR3 numbers 18 amino acids, ends counted. CDR3 in amino acids: CASSLGGTDPSGANVMTL.

The rearrangement links TRBV7-9 to TRBJ2-2, with D unresolved. CDR1 SEHNR and CDR2 FQNEAQ come from the germline V gene (reference sequence). The CDR3 runs to 15 residues. V was pared by 5 bases and J by 4 bases, with 14 bases between. This CDR3 is CASSPRKALTGELFF. In DNA form, the CDR3 reads TGTGCCAGCAGCCCCCGAAAAGCCCTCACCGGGGAGCTGTTTTTT.

This chain uses TRBV4-3 with TRBJ2-3; the match to TRBD2 covers 10 bases. CDR3 length equals 18 residues. Per the germline V gene, CDR1 is LGHNA and CDR2 is YSLEER. J gave up 2 bases and V 0 bases, and 8 bases lay outside the gene matches. The CDR3 nucleotides read TGCGCCAGCAGCCAAGAATCGGCTAGCGGGGGTAACACAGATACGCAGTATTTT. Its protein is CASSQESASGGNTDTQYF.

Turning to this clone: Likely a read error: the CDR3 ends without its conserved phenylalanine or tryptophan. This rearrangement joins TRBV5-4 to TRBJ2-3, with 7 positions matching TRBD1. Germline CDR1 and CDR2: SGHNT and YYREEE (reference sequence). The CDR3 extends over 15 amino acids. With V trimmed by 5 bases and J by 4 bases, 10 bases remained unmatched. In nucleotides, the CDR3 is TGTGCCAGCAGTTATCCTAACAGGGGAGCAGATACGCAGTATGTT. It is translated as CASSYPNRGADTQYV.

V usage is TRBV7-9 and J usage is TRBJ2-7, with 7 bases aligning to TRBD2. The junction had 13 bases not matched to a gene; V was cut back by 5 bases and J by 6 bases. The CDR3 is 15 residues long. Germline V gene sequence: CDR1 SEHNR, CDR2 FQNEAQ (reference sequence). CDR3 sequence: CASSRHAGGGGEQYF. CDR3 DNA sequence: TGTGCCAGCAGCCGTCATGCAGGTGGGGGGGGCGAGCAGTACTTC.

This clone has only a few counts. The chain recombines TRBV9 with TRBJ1-1; 7 nucleotides align to TRBD1. The germline gives CDR1 SGDLS, CDR2 YYNGEE. There are 14 residues in the CDR3. V lost 1 base and J lost 7; bases outside the gene matches: 7. This CDR3 reads CASSVSQGGGEAFF. CDR3 bases: TGTGCCAGCAGCGTAAGCCAGGGGGGAGGTGAAGCTTTCTTT. Looking up the rest from reference TRBV9 and TRBJ1-1 gives the full variable domain: DSGVTQTPKHLITATGQRVTLRCSPRSGDLSVYWYQQSLDQGLQFLIQYYNGEERAKGNILERFSAQQFPDLHSELNLSSLELGDSALYFCASSVSQGGGEAFFGQGTRLTVV.

The chain combines TRBV27 with TRBJ2-2; possibly TRBD2 for D (5 bases). V lost 2 bases and J 2 bases, leaving 9 bases between the germline ends. CDR1 and CDR2 (germline): MNHEY, SMNVEV (reference sequence). This CDR3 has 15 amino acids. CDR3: CASSLGTGNTGELFF. CDR3 DNA: TGTGCCAGCAGTTTAGGTACGGGAAACACCGGGGAGCTGTTTTTT.